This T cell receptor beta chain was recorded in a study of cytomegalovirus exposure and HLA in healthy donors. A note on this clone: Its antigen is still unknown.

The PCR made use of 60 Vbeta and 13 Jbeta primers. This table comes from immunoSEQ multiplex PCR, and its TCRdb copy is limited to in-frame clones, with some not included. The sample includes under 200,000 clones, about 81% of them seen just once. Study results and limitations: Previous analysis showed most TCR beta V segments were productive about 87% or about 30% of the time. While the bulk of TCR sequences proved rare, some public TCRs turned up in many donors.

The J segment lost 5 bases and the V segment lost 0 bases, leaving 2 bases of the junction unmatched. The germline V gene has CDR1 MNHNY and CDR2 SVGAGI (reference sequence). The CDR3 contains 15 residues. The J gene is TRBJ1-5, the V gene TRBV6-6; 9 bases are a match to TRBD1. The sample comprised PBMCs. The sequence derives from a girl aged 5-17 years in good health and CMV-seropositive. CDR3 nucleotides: TGTGCCAGCAGTTACTCGGGACAGGGCGATCAGCCCCAGCATTTT. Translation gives CASSYSGQGDQPQHF.